These 11 T cell receptor beta chains came from one sample sequenced in a study of blood T cell repertoires in COVID-19. TCRdb's table, derived via immunoSEQ multiplex PCR, lists solely in-frame clones and lacks some. Found here are a few hundred thousand clones, around 89% of them singletons; the top ten hold 3.7%. What was sequenced was peripheral blood. The receptors originated from a woman aged 40 to 50 with acute or convalescent COVID-19.

J is TRBJ1-1 and V is TRBV5-1; 7 bases agree with TRBD1. This CDR3 comprises 14 residues. V shed 0 bases and J 4 bases; nucleotides not matched to a gene: 3. Per germline, CDR1 SGHRS and CDR2 YFSETQ. CDR3 loop: CASSLGQGATEAFF. The DNA for the CDR3 is TGCGCCAGCAGCTTGGGACAGGGTGCCACTGAAGCTTTCTTT.

The V gene is TRBV29-1, the J gene TRBJ1-2, with D perhaps matching TRBD1 (5 bases). V lost 0 bases, J lost 10 bases, and 12 bases lay in between. Per germline, CDR1 SQVTM and CDR2 ANQGSEA. This CDR3 has 12 residues. Here the CDR3 reads CSVEERTQAYTF. The CDR3 DNA reads TGCAGCGTTGAAGAAAGGACACAGGCCTACACCTTC.

V usage is TRBV2 and J usage is TRBJ2-3; D ambiguous. Germline V gene sequence: CDR1 SNHLY, CDR2 FYNNEI. CDR3 size: 13 residues. V was pared by 3 bases and J by 5 bases, with 9 bases between. CDR3 protein: CASSDVGIDTQYF. The CDR3 nucleotides are TGTGCCAGCAGTGATGTCGGTATAGATACGCAGTATTTT.

V gene TRBV29-1 combines with J gene TRBJ2-5; D is unresolved. V was clipped by 4 bases and J by 5 bases, with 8 bases between them. The CDR3 runs to 11 residues. The V gene's germline CDR1 is SQVTM and CDR2 ANQGSEA. CDR3 in DNA: TGCAGCGTTGGAGGTGTTGAGACCCAGTACTTC. This translates into CSVGGVETQYF.

V usage is TRBV6-1 and J usage is TRBJ1-2; possibly TRBD1 for D (5 bases). The CDR3 sequence is 16 residues long. V lost 3 bases, J lost 7 bases, and 21 bases lay in between. CDR1 and CDR2 (germline): MNHNS, SASEGT. In DNA, the CDR3 is TGTGCCAGCAGTGACCCGGGAGCGGCGGGGGTGATTGGCTACACCTTC. This gives the protein CASSDPGAAGVIGYTF.

V is TRBV11-2 and J is TRBJ1-1; TRBD1 might be the D (6 bases). Per germline, CDR1 SGHAT and CDR2 FQNNGV. The CDR3 has 17 amino acids. Trimming left V 0 bases short and J 4 bases short, with 18 bases between. CDR3: CASSLDGWGGPVTEAFF. In DNA, the CDR3 is TGTGCCAGCAGCTTAGACGGTTGGGGGGGGCCTGTCACTGAAGCTTTCTTT.

This rearrangement joins TRBV25-1 to TRBJ1-1; no reliable D call. The CDR3 runs to 11 residues. The germline gives CDR1 MGHDK, CDR2 SYGVNS. Trimming left V 4 bases short and J 7 bases short, with 7 bases between. CDR3 sequence: CASSGPSEAFF. The CDR3 DNA follows: TGTGCCAGCAGTGGCCCCAGTGAAGCTTTCTTT.

V usage is TRBV20-1 and J usage is TRBJ1-5; D gene unclear. The CDR3 has 12 amino acids. Germline lookup yields CDR1 DFQATT and CDR2 SNEGSKA (reference sequence). Trimming removed 3 bases from V and 4 bases from J, with 7 bases in between. CDR3 bases: TGCAGTGCTAGTGTAGTAAATCAGCCCCAGCATTTT. Translated: CSASVVNQPQHF.

A few counts support this clone. The chain joins TRBV19 to TRBJ1-4; 7 bases match TRBD1. Trimming removed 6 bases from V and 4 bases from J; junction bases left unmatched: 5. The CDR3 extends over 14 amino acids. Germline CDR1 and CDR2: LNHDA and SQIVND (reference sequence). The CDR3 DNA is TGTGCCAGTAGGGGGGACAGCTTTAATGAAAAACTGTTTTTT. Translation: CASRGDSFNEKLFF.

V is TRBV4-1 and J is TRBJ1-2, with 7 bases matching TRBD1. Trimming at V came to 2 bases and at J to 6 bases, leaving 15 bases not matched to a gene. CDR3 length: 17 residues. In germline, CDR1 is MGHRA, CDR2 YSYEKL. DNA of the CDR3: TGCGCCAGCAGCCAACCGACAGGGCTACTGGACCACAATGGCTACACCTTC. As protein: CASSQPTGLLDHNGYTF.

The V call is TRBV18, the J call TRBJ1-1; no clear D. CDR1 KGHSH and CDR2 LQKENI come from the germline V gene. The CDR3 runs 14 residues. The V gene lost 3 bases and the J gene lost 1 base, with 9 bases spanning the gap. The CDR3 coding sequence is TGTGCCAGCTCACCGCCGGAGTGGAACACTGAAGCTTTCTTT. Amino acids: CASSPPEWNTEAFF.